This TCR beta chain is drawn from a study of T cells in Graves' hyperthyroidism and ophthalmopathy. Looked up from germline, CDR1 is SGHAT and CDR2 is FQNNGV. V was clipped by 2 bases and J by 4 bases; unmatched bases: 2. The CDR3 totals 15 residues. This clonotype was observed at least ten times. TCR beta CDR3 regions were amplified from RNA. The HTBI set primed first-round TCR CDR3 RT-PCR. TCRdb recomputed calls from the multiplex PCR reads with MiXCR, one row per CDR3 protein. The sample consists of approximately 600,000 distinct CDR3 sequences, more than 13% of them appearing once. J is TRBJ2-1 and V is TRBV11-2, with 10 bases fitting TRBD2. Sequenced input: blood. This receptor was obtained from a woman aged 18-30 years with Graves' ophthalmopathy. CDR3 amino acids: CASSLPSGRYNEQFF. The CDR3 DNA follows: TGTGCCAGCAGCTTACCTAGCGGGAGATACAATGAGCAGTTCTTC.